These 28 T cell receptor beta chains share one sample of origin, sequenced in a study of T cells in Graves' hyperthyroidism and ophthalmopathy. Amplified TCR beta CDR3 regions came from RNA transcripts. An initial round of RT-PCR targeting the TCR CDR3 relied on the HTBI primer set. TCRdb reanalysed the multiplex PCR reads using MiXCR and keeps one entry per CDR3 protein. Found here are more than 150,000 distinct CDR3 sequences, approximately 15% of them singletons; the top ten hold around 29%. Sequencing was done on a sample of blood. Every receptor here comes from a woman in her forties or fifties with Graves' hyperthyroidism.

The table lists this clonotype with many counts. The rearrangement links TRBV12-3 or TRBV12-4 to TRBJ1-6, with no clear D. V lost 3 bases to trimming and J lost 7 bases, with 10 bases between them. There are 14 residues in the CDR3. The CDR3 loop is CASSLDWGNSPLHF. The CDR3 nucleotides are TGTGCCAGCAGTTTGGACTGGGGAAATTCACCCCTCCACTTT.

This clonotype was counted many times. The chain is built from TRBV5-5 and TRBJ2-1; maybe TRBD1 (7 bases). Per the germline V gene, CDR1 is SGHKS and CDR2 is YYEKEE (reference sequence). This CDR3 has 15 residues. Trimming pared 3 bases from V and 4 bases from J, leaving 14 bases between. The CDR3 DNA reads as TGTGCCAGCAGCTACGGCAGGGGGGTGTACAATGAGCAGTTCTTC. Translation gives CASSYGRGVYNEQFF.

The V call is TRBV2, the J call TRBJ1-2, with a possible D match to TRBD1 (5 bases). The V and J ends lost 7 bases and 7 bases respectively, with 22 bases between them. CDR1 is SNHLY, CDR2 FYNNEI, per germline. CDR3 length: 15 amino acids. The CDR3 is CASIPRLGQGFGYTF. The CDR3, as DNA: TGTGCCAGCATCCCCCGCTTGGGGCAGGGTTTTGGCTACACCTTC.

There are many counts of this clonotype. The chain carries TRBV6-6 and TRBJ1-2; possible D gene TRBD1, 5 bases. Looked up from germline, CDR1 is MNHNY and CDR2 is SVGAGI (reference sequence). V lost 2 bases and J 6 bases, leaving 10 bases between the germline ends. The CDR3 consists of 13 residues. The CDR3 sequence is CASSYDRNDGYTF. In DNA form, the CDR3 reads TGTGCCAGCAGTTACGACAGAAATGATGGCTACACCTTC.

This clonotype has at least ten counts. The chain combines TRBV20-1 with TRBJ2-5; D possibly corresponds to TRBD1 (6 bases). The CDR3 totals 14 residues. V gave up 5 bases and J gave up 7 bases, with 20 bases separating them. The germline V gene encodes CDR1 DFQATT and CDR2 SNEGSKA (reference sequence). The CDR3 region has the DNA TGCAGTGCTCACGCACAGGGAGTCAAGAGGACCCAGTACTTC. Protein: CSAHAQGVKRTQYF.

Many counts were recorded for this clonotype. This rearrangement joins TRBV6-5 to TRBJ2-3, with 13 bases identical to TRBD2. Germline V gene data show CDR1 as MNHEY and CDR2 as SVGAGI. The CDR3 is 18 amino acids. J was trimmed by 7 bases and V by 0 bases; bases with no gene match: 10. Written as DNA, the CDR3 is TGTGCCAGCAGTTACTCAACTCCGACTAGCGGGGGGCCCCATACGCAGTATTTT. It encodes CASSYSTPTSGGPHTQYF.

This clonotype was detected only a few times. The chain links TRBV9 to TRBJ2-1; either TRBD1 or TRBD2 may fit D (7 bases each). The CDR3 length is 16 residues. Per germline, CDR1 SGDLS and CDR2 YYNGEE. V was pared by 3 bases and J by 2 bases, with 15 bases between. The CDR3 DNA is TGTGCCAGCAGCGGGGGGGGCAGGGGGACCTACAATGAGCAGTTCTTC. Its protein product is CASSGGGRGTYNEQFF.

This clonotype was seen many times. The chain is built from TRBV28 and TRBJ1-1; no reliable D call. Deletions cut 5 bases from V and 0 bases from J, with 13 bases between. The CDR3 runs to 15 residues. The germline CDR1 and CDR2 sequences are MDHEN and SYDVKM. CDR3 in DNA: TGTGCCAGCAGTCCCGCCCGAGGGCTGAACACTGAAGCTTTCTTT. This codes for CASSPARGLNTEAFF.

This clonotype came up many times. V and J are TRBV27 and TRBJ1-2; D is possibly TRBD1 (6 bases). There are 13 residues in the CDR3. Trimming left V 8 bases short and J 3 bases short, with 13 bases between. Germline V gene data show CDR1 as MNHEY and CDR2 as SMNVEV (reference sequence). CDR3 nucleotide sequence: TGTGCCAGCCGAGGGGGGGTTCACTATGGCTACACCTTC. As protein: CASRGGVHYGYTF.

This clonotype was detected many times. The chain recombines TRBV28 with TRBJ1-1; TRBD1 matches 8 bases. CDR1 and CDR2 (germline): MDHEN, SYDVKM. Trimming took 4 bases from V and 7 from J; bases not matched to a gene: 11. This CDR3 is built from 15 residues. As DNA, the CDR3 is TGTGCCAGCAGTTCTTCCCAGACAGGGGCCCTTGAAGCTTTCTTT. Amino acid sequence: CASSSSQTGALEAFF.

This clonotype appeared many times. V is TRBV18 and J is TRBJ2-7; no clear D gene. The CDR3 extends over 12 amino acids. Germline CDR1 and CDR2: KGHSH and LQKENI. V shed 6 bases and J shed 7 bases, with 13 bases lying between them. The CDR3 DNA sequence: TGTGCCAGCTCCACCACGGACCGAGAGCAGTACTTC. This encodes CASSTTDREQYF.

The chain is built from TRBV3-1 and TRBJ2-4, with TRBD2 matching over 13 bases. V lost 5 bases, J lost 12 bases, and 13 bases stayed unmatched. Germline CDR1 LGHDT, CDR2 YNNKEL (reference sequence). The CDR3 length is 16 residues. The CDR3: CASSSRLAGGHGSQYF. The DNA of the CDR3 is TGTGCCAGCAGCTCTCGACTAGCGGGGGGCCACGGCAGTCAGTACTTC.

This clonotype was found many times. J is TRBJ1-2 and V is TRBV7-3; no definite D call. Germline lookup yields CDR1 SGHTA and CDR2 FQGTGA. Trimming cost V 5 bases and J 0 bases, with 13 bases left between them. This CDR3 region has 15 residues. The CDR3 bases are TGTGCCAGCAGCCCCCGGGTTGGCCCTAACTATGGCTACACCTTC. Translation: CASSPRVGPNYGYTF.

This clonotype has at least ten counts. The J gene is TRBJ2-3, the V gene TRBV19; 8 bases agree with TRBD2. V trimming: 5 bases; J trimming: 2 bases; junction bases outside the gene matches: 12. The CDR3 spans 17 residues. The germline CDR1 and CDR2 sequences are LNHDA and SQIVND (reference sequence). The CDR3 spells CASSLSTRGGHTDTQYF. The DNA for the CDR3 is TGTGCCAGTAGTCTTTCGACACGGGGGGGTCACACAGATACGCAGTATTTT.

CDR3 amino acids: CASDKPGQGAHTEAFF. The DNA for the CDR3 is TGTGCCAGTGATAAGCCGGGACAGGGGGCGCACACTGAAGCTTTCTTT. The chain links TRBV19 to TRBJ1-1; 12 bases fit TRBD1. Unmatched junction bases numbered 10, after V lost 8 bases and J lost 3 bases. Germline V gene sequence: CDR1 LNHDA, CDR2 SQIVND (reference sequence). The CDR3 covers 16 residues.

This clonotype was detected many times. At one end, the junction sequence differs from germline, possibly due to a read error. The rearrangement uses TRBV7-7 and TRBJ2-5; TRBD2 might be the D (7 bases). Germline CDR1 and CDR2: SSHAT and FNYEAQ (reference sequence). This CDR3 spans 15 amino acids. In DNA form, the CDR3 reads TGTGCTAGCAGCTACAACCAGGGGAGGGTAGAGACCCAGTACTTC. Protein product: CASSYNQGRVETQYF.

This clonotype was counted a few times. The chain employs TRBV9 and TRBJ2-7; 7 nucleotides align to TRBD1. Germline assignment: CDR1 SGDLS and CDR2 YYNGEE. V was clipped by 4 bases and J by 3 bases; unmatched bases: 7. This CDR3 spans 14 amino acids. CDR3 amino acids: CASSQGTDLYEQYF. The CDR3 DNA follows: TGTGCCAGCAGCCAGGGGACAGACCTCTACGAGCAGTACTTC.

As concerns this clonotype: This may stem from a read error, because a much larger clone lies one nucleotide away. The chain recombines TRBV20-1 with TRBJ2-4; 9 bases are shared with TRBD1. The CDR3 runs 15 residues. Germline CDR1 reads DFQATT; CDR2 reads SNEGSKA (reference sequence). Here the CDR3 DNA reads TGCAATGCTAGGAGGACAGGGGAGGCCAAAAACATTCAGTACTTC. Its translation: CNARRTGEAKNIQYF.

This clonotype was seen only once. This chain uses TRBV7-9 with TRBJ2-7, with 8 bases aligning to TRBD1. The CDR3 loop spans 15 amino acids. The germline V gene encodes CDR1 SEHNR and CDR2 FQNEAQ (reference sequence). Trimming at V came to 6 bases and at J to 3 bases, leaving 10 bases not matched to a gene. The CDR3 DNA sequence: TGTGCCAGCAGTAAGTCCCGGGACAGGAACTACGAGCAGTACTTC. Its translation is CASSKSRDRNYEQYF.

This clonotype came up many times. The V gene is TRBV11-2, the J gene TRBJ2-4; D gene uncertain. CDR1 is SGHAT and CDR2 is FQNNGV in the germline V gene. The CDR3 extends over 12 amino acids. The V gene lost 5 bases and the J gene lost 6 bases, with 8 bases spanning the gap. CDR3 sequence: CASSRRPNIQYF. In DNA, the CDR3 is TGTGCCAGCAGCCGTCGACCAAACATTCAGTACTTC.

The gene calls are TRBV6-1 and TRBJ1-2, with D unclear. CDR1 is MNHNS, CDR2 SASEGT, per germline. The length of the CDR3 is 15 residues. Between the trimmed V and J ends, which lost 6 bases and 0 bases, there was a span of 14 bases. The DNA for the CDR3 is TGTGCCAGCAGCTTACGACACCAAGCTAACTATGGCTACACCTTC. This sequence encodes CASSLRHQANYGYTF.

This clonotype showed up many times. CDR3 in amino acids: CASSGLERGGETQYF. The CDR3 nucleotides are TGTGCCAGCAGTGGGCTCGAGCGGGGCGGGGAGACCCAGTACTTC. The rearrangement links TRBV2 to TRBJ2-5; 7 bases align to TRBD2. Germline V gives CDR1 SNHLY, CDR2 FYNNEI. CDR3 length equals 15 residues. J lost 5 bases, V lost 4 bases, and 10 bases had no gene match. The whole variable domain, filled in from reference TRBV2 and TRBJ2-5, reads EPEVTQTPSHQVTQMGQEVILRCVPISNHLYFYWYRQILGQKVEFLVSFYNNEISEKSEIFDDQFSVERPDGSNFTLKIRSTKLEDSAMYFCASSGLERGGETQYFGPGTRLLVL.

In the case of this clonotype: A much bigger clone sits one base away, suggesting this may be a read error. The J gene is TRBJ1-2, the V gene TRBV20-1; 7 bases match TRBD1. V lost 0 bases, J lost 8 bases, and 9 bases stayed unmatched. There are 14 residues in the CDR3. Germline V gives CDR1 DFQATT, CDR2 SNEGSKA (reference sequence). This chain's CDR3 is CSARDQQGGWGYTF. In nucleotides, the CDR3 is TGCAGTGCTAGAGATCAACAAGGGGGCTGGGGCTACACCTTC.

This clonotype turned up a few times. The V gene is TRBV11-2, the J gene TRBJ2-5; perhaps TRBD2 as D (5 bases). V lost 1 base and J 5 bases, leaving 11 bases between the germline ends. Germline lookup yields CDR1 SGHAT and CDR2 FQNNGV. The CDR3 length is 14 residues. The CDR3 reads CASSLGAGFETQYF. CDR3 sequence (DNA): TGTGCCAGCAGCTTAGGGGCGGGCTTCGAGACCCAGTACTTC.

This clonotype was found many times. The V call is TRBV5-5, the J call TRBJ2-3; tentatively, D is TRBD2 (6 bases). The germline V and J ends were trimmed by 0 bases and 2 bases, with 13 bases remaining between them. CDR1 and CDR2 from the germline V gene are SGHKS and YYEKEE (reference sequence). The CDR3 spans 16 residues. This CDR3 is CASSLVGAGLTDTQYF. CDR3 bases: TGTGCCAGCAGCTTGGTAGGCGCGGGGCTCACAGATACGCAGTATTTT.

The V gene is TRBV29-1, the J gene TRBJ2-7, with D tentatively TRBD2 (5 bases). Germline lookup yields CDR1 SQVTM and CDR2 ANQGSEA. Trimming stripped 6 bases from V and 2 bases from J, with 8 bases between. This CDR3 is 11 amino acids long. The DNA for the CDR3 is TGCAGCGTGGTCGGGGCCTACGAGCAGTACTTC. Translating it yields CSVVGAYEQYF.

This clonotype was seen many times. The V call is TRBV7-2, the J call TRBJ1-4; no reliable D call. Germline CDR1 reads SGHTA; CDR2 reads FQGNSA. The CDR3 runs 17 residues. Trimming shortened V by 5 bases and J by 1 base, and 17 bases separated the two germline ends. The CDR3 loop reads CASSMPPGGRTNEKLFF. The CDR3 DNA reads as TGTGCCAGCAGCATGCCCCCTGGTGGGAGAACTAATGAAAAACTGTTTTTT.

The chain uses TRBV5-1 and TRBJ2-6; TRBD1 might be the D (6 bases). CDR3 length: 17 amino acids. CDR1 and CDR2 from the germline V gene are SGHRS and YFSETQ. Trimming shortened V by 3 bases and J by 0 bases, and 13 bases separated the two germline ends. CDR3 DNA sequence: TGCGCCAGCAGCTCCAGGGGCGCGGGCTCTGGGGCCAACGTCCTGACTTTC. Its translation is CASSSRGAGSGANVLTF.